The 3 T cell receptor beta chains below were found in one sample sequenced in a study of CD8 T cells in Susac syndrome. Random hexamers were used to reverse transcribe the RNA input (about 0.45 to 1 ug). TCRdb processed the immunoSEQ multiplex PCR reads anew with MiXCR; each CDR3 protein has one entry. The sample has 100,000 or so distinct CDR3 sequences, about 95% seen once; the top ten hold 0.3%. The sample taken for sequencing was CD8+ T cells from PBMCs. The receptors stem from a human donor with Susac syndrome.

The V and J genes are TRBV19 and TRBJ1-1; no reliable D call. V was trimmed by 1 base and J by 2 bases, leaving 5 bases between them. From germline, CDR1 is LNHDA and CDR2 SQIVND (reference sequence). The CDR3 length is 13 residues. The chain's CDR3 is CASSIGRNTEAFF. CDR3 in DNA: TGTGCCAGTAGTATAGGGCGCAACACTGAAGCTTTCTTT.

J is TRBJ2-7 and V is TRBV2; 9 bases are a match to TRBD2. Germline V gene sequence: CDR1 SNHLY, CDR2 FYNNEI. V lost 4 bases to trimming and J lost 5 bases; unmatched junction nucleotides: 9. CDR3 size: 15 residues. This CDR3 reads CASSAWGLAHHEQYF. CDR3 DNA: TGTGCCAGCAGTGCCTGGGGACTAGCTCACCACGAGCAGTACTTC. Based on the CDR3 plus reference TRBV2 and TRBJ2-7, the full variable domain is EPEVTQTPSHQVTQMGQEVILRCVPISNHLYFYWYRQILGQKVEFLVSFYNNEISEKSEIFDDQFSVERPDGSNFTLKIRSTKLEDSAMYFCASSAWGLAHHEQYFGPGTRLTVT.

This chain connects TRBV28 to TRBJ2-4, with D possibly matching TRBD1 (6 bases). V dropped 2 bases and J dropped 6 bases, with 11 bases sitting between them. The CDR3 is 14 amino acids. CDR1 and CDR2 (germline): MDHEN, SYDVKM. As DNA, the CDR3 is TGTGCCAGCAGTTTAGCAGGGGACGGAAACATTCAGTACTTC. It translates to CASSLAGDGNIQYF.